Each of the 21 T cell receptor beta chains below was sequenced from the same sample in a study of memory CD4+ T cells and cytomegalovirus serostatus. Method: immunoSEQ multiplex PCR; TCRdb's copy keeps in-frame clones and lacks some. The repertoire consists of approximately 42,000 clones, with about 80% occurring once and the leading ten covering around 1.1%. The sort gate was single viable CD3+CD4+CD8-CD45RO+ cells for memory CD4+ T cells. What was sequenced was memory CD4+ T cells from blood. These TCRs come from an adult in good health and CMV-seronegative.

The chain has TRBV27 and TRBJ1-3; D remains ambiguous. CDR3 size: 10 residues. The germline V gene encodes CDR1 MNHEY and CDR2 SMNVEV (reference sequence). Trimming took off 8 bases at V and 10 bases at J, with 9 bases between the two ends. CDR3 nucleotides: TGTGCCAGCGTACGGGCTACCATATATTTT. This translates into CASVRATIYF.

V is TRBV7-2 and J is TRBJ1-5; possible D gene TRBD1, 5 bases. Germline V CDR1 and CDR2: SGHTA, FQGNSA. There are 15 residues in the CDR3. V was clipped by 1 base and J by 7 bases, with 14 bases between them. In DNA, the CDR3 is TGTGCCAGCAGCTTAGGATCGGGGAGGGGCCAGCCCCAGCATTTT. This encodes CASSLGSGRGQPQHF.

This rearrangement joins TRBV5-4 to TRBJ2-7; tentative D call: TRBD1 (7 bases). Germline V gene sequence: CDR1 SGHNT, CDR2 YYREEE (reference sequence). This CDR3 is 16 amino acids long. Trimming pared 0 bases from V and 1 base from J, leaving 14 bases between. CDR3 bases: TGTGCCAGCAGCTTGGCAGGGGGAGGCTTATCCTACGAGCAGTACTTC. It yields the protein CASSLAGGGLSYEQYF.

Written as DNA, the CDR3 is TGTGCCAGCAGTGATAGGCTAGCGAGCTACAATGAGCAGTTCTTC. Protein sequence: CASSDRLASYNEQFF. The rearrangement uses TRBV2 and TRBJ2-1; D might be TRBD2 (6 bases). V was pared by 3 bases and J by 3 bases, with 12 bases between. Germline V lookup: CDR1 SNHLY, CDR2 FYNNEI. The CDR3 sequence is 15 residues long.

The CDR3 DNA reads as TGTGCCAGCAGCTTGTCGGGGAATGGAGGGGAGACCCAGTACTTC. This encodes CASSLSGNGGETQYF. The chain couples TRBV5-6 to TRBJ2-5; weak D call: TRBD2 (6 bases). V was cut by 1 base and J by 5 bases, with 15 bases left in between. The CDR3 length is 15 residues. CDR1 is SGHDT, CDR2 YYEEEE, per germline. Full variable domain (rest looked up from reference TRBV5-6 and TRBJ2-5): DAGVTQSPTHLIKTRGQQVTLRCSPKSGHDTVSWYQQALGQGPQFIFQYYEEEERQRGNFPDRFSGHQFPNYSSELNVNALLLGDSALYLCASSLSGNGGETQYFGPGTRLLVL.

This rearrangement joins TRBV19 to TRBJ2-7, with D perhaps given as TRBD1 or TRBD2 (5 bases each). Germline V gene sequence: CDR1 LNHDA, CDR2 SQIVND (reference sequence). This CDR3 region has 13 residues. The V and J ends lost 8 bases and 6 bases respectively, with 17 bases between them. Written as DNA, the CDR3 is TGTGCCAGTTCTCCGAATAAGGGGAGCGAGCAGTACTTC. Translated, it gives CASSPNKGSEQYF.

As to this clone: Distinct nucleotide sequences in the sample also encode this CDR3. This chain joins TRBV5-1 and TRBJ2-7; 11 bases match TRBD2. Trimming removed 1 base from V and 4 bases from J; junction bases left unmatched: 1. CDR1 is SGHRS and CDR2 is YFSETQ in the germline V gene. This CDR3 is built from 14 residues. CDR3 coding DNA: TGCGCCAGCAGCTTGACTAGCGGGAGTTACGAGCAGTACTTC. It translates to CASSLTSGSYEQYF. The full variable domain, completed using reference TRBV5-1 and TRBJ2-7, is KAGVTQTPRYLIKTRGQQVTLSCSPISGHRSVSWYQQTPGQGLQFLFEYFSETQRNKGNFPGRFSGRQFSNSRSEMNVSTLELGDSALYLCASSLTSGSYEQYFGPGTRLTVT.

The chain carries TRBV2 and TRBJ1-1, with unresolved D. The CDR3 covers 15 residues. V lost 6 bases, J lost 1 base, and 15 bases lay in between. The germline gives CDR1 SNHLY, CDR2 FYNNEI. The CDR3 region has the DNA TGTGCCAGCAGGAAGGAAAAAGGGCCGAACACTGAAGCTTTCTTT. This encodes CASRKEKGPNTEAFF. Combining the CDR3 with reference TRBV2 and TRBJ1-1 gives the whole variable domain EPEVTQTPSHQVTQMGQEVILRCVPISNHLYFYWYRQILGQKVEFLVSFYNNEISEKSEIFDDQFSVERPDGSNFTLKIRSTKLEDSAMYFCASRKEKGPNTEAFFGQGTRLTVV.

The chain recombines TRBV11-3 with TRBJ2-3; tentative D call: TRBD2 (7 bases). The CDR3 is 15 amino acids. CDR1 SGHNT and CDR2 YENEEA come from the germline V gene. Trimming removed 5 bases from V and 3 bases from J, with 15 bases in between. CDR3 loop: CASSEGGGRTDTQYF. CDR3 DNA: TGTGCCAGCAGCGAGGGGGGCGGGAGAACAGATACGCAGTATTTT.

Details on this clone: The junction differs from germline at one of its ends, possibly a read error. The chain carries TRBV7-7 and TRBJ2-3; D is undetermined. The CDR3 contains 14 residues. CDR1 and CDR2 (germline): SSHAT, FNYEAQ (reference sequence). CDR3 nucleotides: TGTGCTAGCAGCTTAGACCGTCACACAGATACGCAGTATTTT. This sequence encodes CASSLDRHTDTQYF.

The J gene is TRBJ2-1, the V gene TRBV9, with D hard to call. CDR3 length: 11 amino acids. Germline CDR1 SGDLS, CDR2 YYNGEE. Trimming cost V 2 bases and J 7 bases, with 4 bases left between them. CDR3 sequence reads: CASSVKNEQFF. In DNA, the CDR3 is TGTGCCAGCAGCGTTAAGAATGAGCAGTTCTTC. The full variable domain, its missing parts supplied by reference TRBV9 and TRBJ2-1, is DSGVTQTPKHLITATGQRVTLRCSPRSGDLSVYWYQQSLDQGLQFLIQYYNGEERAKGNILERFSAQQFPDLHSELNLSSLELGDSALYFCASSVKNEQFFGPGTRLTVL.

The chain joins TRBV9 to TRBJ2-5; 7 bases match TRBD2. Germline lookup yields CDR1 SGDLS and CDR2 YYNGEE. V shed 0 bases and J 3 bases; nucleotides not matched to a gene: 8. CDR3 length: 16 residues. CDR3 nucleotide sequence: TGTGCCAGCAGCGTAGGGCTGGTGGGGGGGGAAGAGACCCAGTACTTC. Protein product: CASSVGLVGGEETQYF.

V is TRBV7-6 and J is TRBJ1-1; D may be TRBD1 (5 bases). The V end lost 4 bases, the J end lost 1 base, and 7 bases lay between the germline ends. The CDR3 loop spans 13 amino acids. CDR1 and CDR2 from the germline V gene are SGHVS and FNYEAQ. DNA of the CDR3: TGTGCCAGCAGCTGGGGGACGAACACTGAAGCTTTCTTT. It is translated as CASSWGTNTEAFF.

V is TRBV5-4 and J is TRBJ2-7; D is ambiguous. Germline V gene sequence: CDR1 SGHNT, CDR2 YYREEE (reference sequence). With 4 bases removed from V and 2 bases from J, the gap between germline ends came to 16 bases. The CDR3 length is 15 residues. The CDR3 coding sequence is TGTGCCAGCAGCCCCGGGCCCGTTAGGGCCTACGAGCAGTACTTC. Translated: CASSPGPVRAYEQYF.

The rearrangement joins TRBV2 to TRBJ1-4; D gene unclear. CDR1 is SNHLY and CDR2 is FYNNEI in the germline V gene. Between the trimmed V and J ends, which lost 3 bases and 11 bases, there was a span of 19 bases. The CDR3 spans 15 residues. As DNA, the CDR3 is TGTGCCAGCAGTGATCCGGGTGAGGGTTGGAGGAAACTGTTTTTT. It codes for CASSDPGEGWRKLFF. Full variable domain (outside the CDR3, taken from reference TRBV2 and TRBJ1-4): EPEVTQTPSHQVTQMGQEVILRCVPISNHLYFYWYRQILGQKVEFLVSFYNNEISEKSEIFDDQFSVERPDGSNFTLKIRSTKLEDSAMYFCASSDPGEGWRKLFFGSGTQLSVL.

This clone was seen more than once but under ten times. This chain joins TRBV4-2 and TRBJ1-1; the D gene is possibly TRBD1 (5 bases). V shed 3 bases and J shed 6 bases, with 8 bases lying between them. CDR1 and CDR2 from the germline V gene are LGHNA and YNFKEQ. This CDR3 region has 12 residues. CDR3 protein: CASSQPGSEAFF. For the CDR3, the DNA is TGTGCCAGCAGCCAGCCAGGGTCTGAAGCTTTCTTT.

The V and J genes are TRBV11-3 and TRBJ2-3; TRBD2 aligns across 12 bases. After removal of 4 bases from V and 8 bases from J, the junction contained 7 bases not matched to a gene. CDR3 length: 15 residues. Germline values: CDR1 SGHNT, CDR2 YENEEA. The CDR3 here is CASSYPTSGSGTQYF. In DNA, the CDR3 is TGTGCCAGCAGCTATCCGACTAGCGGGAGCGGTACGCAGTATTTT.

As DNA, the CDR3 is TGTGCCAGCTCCCCGCAGGCCGGGAACACTGAAGCTTTCTTT. Protein: CASSPQAGNTEAFF. This chain uses TRBV6-5 with TRBJ1-1; D remains unclear. CDR1 is MNHEY and CDR2 is SVGAGI in the germline V gene. V lost 8 bases to trimming and J lost 1 base, with 14 bases between them. This CDR3 is 14 amino acids long.

V usage is TRBV30 and J usage is TRBJ2-4, with 9 bases aligning to TRBD1. This CDR3 is 13 amino acids long. Germline trimming cut 3 bases from V and 7 bases from J; bases unmatched to any gene: 4. The V gene's germline CDR1 is GTSNPN and CDR2 SVGIG (reference sequence). The CDR3 DNA is TGTGCCTGGAGGGGGACAGGGTGGAACATTCAGTACTTC. It specifies CAWRGTGWNIQYF.

This clone was counted only a few times. The chain couples TRBV7-2 to TRBJ2-1; the match to TRBD2 covers 9 bases. From germline, CDR1 is SGHTA and CDR2 FQGNSA. The CDR3 is 15 amino acids. V lost 3 bases and J lost 0; bases outside the gene matches: 0. CDR3 bases: TGTGCCAGCAGCTTTAGCGGGAGCTCCTACAATGAGCAGTTCTTC. This translates into CASSFSGSSYNEQFF.

The V call is TRBV30, the J call TRBJ2-2; 9 bases agree with TRBD1. The V gene's germline CDR1 is GTSNPN and CDR2 SVGIG (reference sequence). The length of the CDR3 is 15 residues. V was clipped by 3 bases and J by 1 base; unmatched bases: 3. DNA for the CDR3: TGTGCCTGGAGGGGACAGGGCTGGAACACCGGGGAGCTGTTTTTT. Encoded protein: CAWRGQGWNTGELFF.